Reported below is one T cell receptor (beta chain). This entry belongs to a study of blood T cell repertoires in COVID-19. Background on the study: Acute and convalescent COVID-19 samples came from the United States, Italy and Spain.

Original processing methods: Amplification of reference gene primers was used by the study to estimate nucleated cell counts. The repertoire was sequenced with immunoSEQ multiplex PCR; TCRdb's copy has only in-frame clones and lacks some. V and J calls and clone size are copied from that table; D and trimming were computed from the DNA. The data show 200,000 to 250,000 clones, 80% to 90% seen once. All enrollees were roughly 18 to 95 years old and from approximately 25 US areas. Participants' own reports of clinical history determined their cohort assignment. The receptor was derived from a woman between 45 and 65 years old with acute COVID-19. Sequencing used PBMCs or T cells enriched from blood (not recorded which).

The CDR3 DNA follows: TGTGCCAGCAGCCAAGAGGGCAGGGAGGGCTATGGCTACACCTTC. This codes for CASSQEGREGYGYTF. The genes are TRBV3-1 (or the pseudogene TRBV3-2) and TRBJ1-2; tentatively, D is TRBD1 (5 bases). Germline V gives CDR1 LGHDT, CDR2 YNNKEL (reference sequence). V lost 0 bases to trimming and J lost 4 bases, with 12 bases between them. The CDR3 runs 15 residues.